The sequence of this T cell receptor beta chain was determined in a study of T cells after yellow fever vaccination. The CDR3 spans 14 residues. Germline trimming cut 4 bases from V and 6 bases from J; bases unmatched to any gene: 6. CDR1 and CDR2 (germline): DFQATT, SNEGSKA (reference sequence). Via MiXCR, TCRdb re-called the 5' RACE reads, giving one row per CDR3 protein. This sample has about 220,000 distinct CDR3 sequences; around 6.7% occur once, and the top ten carry 1% to 1.2%. Whole-study findings and limits: Abundant bulk-derived clonotypes could contaminate FACS-sorted repertoires.

This clonotype has a handful of counts. Its cognate antigen is unknown. The material sequenced was CD4+ T cells sorted from PBMCs, taken on the day of the yellow fever booster vaccination. The TCR sequence derives from a man aged 25 to 40 who received the YFV17D yellow fever vaccine. The J gene is TRBJ2-1, the V gene TRBV20-1, with TRBD1 identical over 10 bases. This chain's CDR3 is CSANPGQGFNEQFF. CDR3 DNA sequence: TGCAGTGCTAACCCGGGACAGGGGTTCAATGAGCAGTTCTTC.